This T cell receptor beta chain derives from a study of Graves' ophthalmopathy and Graves' hyperthyroidism. Findings and limits, study-wide: The authors also found most expanded thyroid clonotypes above 0.001 frequency in blood. The model predicted progression of ophthalmopathy with a sensitivity of approximately 68%, and its specificity was about 72%.

RNA served as the template for amplifying TCR beta CDR3 regions. A first-round RT-PCR used HTBI primers, followed by a second-round multiplex PCR. TCRdb independently ran MiXCR on the multiplex PCR reads; one entry per CDR3 protein. The sample includes under 350,000 distinct CDR3 sequences, 17% of them seen just once. CDR1 is SGHNT, CDR2 YENEEA, per germline. V gave up 2 bases and J gave up 5 bases, with 13 bases separating them. The CDR3 is made up of 14 amino acids. Remarks on this clonotype: The antigen remains undetermined.

The sequenced material came from peripheral blood. The chain couples TRBV11-3 to TRBJ2-7; D may be TRBD2 (6 bases). This TCR derives from an adult man with Graves' ophthalmopathy. This chain's CDR3 is CASSLLGGTDEQYF. CDR3 in DNA: TGTGCCAGCAGCTTACTTGGGGGGACGGACGAGCAGTACTTC.